This record covers a single T cell receptor (beta chain). Its antigen is unidentified. This entry comes from a study of cytomegalovirus exposure and HLA in healthy donors. Study-level points and caveats: Compared with the approximately 680-donor mean, an Asian-associated ancestry cluster reportedly had fewer N-insertions, according to a later analysis. Later analysis showed TCR association rates varying by HLA locus, highest for DRB1 and lowest for HLA-C.

The PCR employed 60 Vbeta primers together with 13 Jbeta primers. Measured with immunoSEQ multiplex PCR; TCRdb has only the in-frame clones, and not every one. The repertoire holds 150,000 to 200,000 clones, with around two thirds as singletons. Source material: PBMCs. The sequence was obtained from a man aged 25-45 years in good health and CMV-seropositive.

CDR3 DNA sequence: TGCGCCAGCAGAGCTAGCGGCACAGATACGCAGTATTTT. As protein: CASRASGTDTQYF. The gene calls are TRBV10-1 and TRBJ2-3, with D tentatively TRBD2 (6 bases). The length of the CDR3 is 13 residues. CDR1 and CDR2 from the germline V gene are WNHNN and SYGVQD (reference sequence). V dropped 6 bases and J dropped 1 base, with 8 bases sitting between them.